This TCR beta chain was found in a study of blood T cell repertoires in COVID-19. Study processing details: Researchers report that nucleated cell counts were estimated from reference gene primer amplification. Sequencing used immunoSEQ multiplex PCR; TCRdb keeps in-frame clones, though not all of them. D and trimming were read from the DNA, whereas the V and J calls and clone size are those reported in that table. This sample carries tens of thousands of clones, around 89% of them seen once, and the ten largest clones take roughly 6.3%. V shed 3 bases, J shed 7 bases, and the junction held 4 bases outside the gene matches. The CDR3 consists of 15 residues. From germline, CDR1 is LNHDA and CDR2 SQIVND (reference sequence).

The origin of this receptor is a woman older than 75 with active COVID-19. The V and J genes are TRBV19 and TRBJ1-6, with TRBD1 matching 9 bases. The sample taken for sequencing was peripheral blood. Here the CDR3 DNA reads TGTGCCAGTAGTATCGACAGGGGGAACAATTCACCCCTCCACTTT. This encodes CASSIDRGNNSPLHF.